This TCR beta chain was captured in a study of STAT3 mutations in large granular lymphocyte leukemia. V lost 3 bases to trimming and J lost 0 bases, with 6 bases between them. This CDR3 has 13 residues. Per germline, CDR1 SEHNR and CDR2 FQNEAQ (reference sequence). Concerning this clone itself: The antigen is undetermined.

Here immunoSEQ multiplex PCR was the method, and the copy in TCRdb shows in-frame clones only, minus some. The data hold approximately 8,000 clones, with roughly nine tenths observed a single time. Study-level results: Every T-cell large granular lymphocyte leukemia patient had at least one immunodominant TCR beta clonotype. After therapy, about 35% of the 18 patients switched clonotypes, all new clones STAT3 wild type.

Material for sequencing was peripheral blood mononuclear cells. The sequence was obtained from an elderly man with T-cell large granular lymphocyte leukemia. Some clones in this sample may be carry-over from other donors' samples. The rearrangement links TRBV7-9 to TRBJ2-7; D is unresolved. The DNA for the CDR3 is TGTGCCAGCAGCTTCGAGAACTCCTACGAGCAGTACTTC. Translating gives CASSFENSYEQYF.